This T cell receptor (beta chain) was captured in a study of blood T cell repertoires in COVID-19. Study in general: Acute-phase and convalescent COVID-19 samples originated in the United States, Italy and Spain. PBMCs, B-cell-depleted T cells, or T cells were the source of the cDNA or gDNA that made up the material.

Original processing methods: Reference gene primer amplification yielded estimated nucleated cell counts. Clones were read by immunoSEQ multiplex PCR, and TCRdb kept only the in-frame ones, dropping some. V and J calls and clone size are as listed in that table; D and trimming were resolved from the DNA. The table includes 130,000 or so clones, around 87% detected once. With 1 base removed from V and 0 bases from J, the gap between germline ends came to 7 bases. This CDR3 has 14 amino acids. Germline assignment: CDR1 GTSNPN and CDR2 SVGIG (reference sequence). The chain uses TRBV30 and TRBJ1-3, with no clear D. The sequenced material came from peripheral blood. The sequence came from a woman between 50 and 59 years old with acute or convalescent COVID-19. The CDR3 here is CAWSASFSGNTIYF. CDR3 DNA: TGTGCCTGGAGTGCGTCCTTCTCTGGAAACACCATATATTTT.